This is a list of T cell receptor beta chains from one sample in a study of blood T cells in healthy people across ages. A single record per CDR3 protein comes from TCRdb applying MiXCR to the 5' RACE reads. The table has roughly 1 million distinct CDR3 sequences, 20% to 25% seen once. The data were also submitted as part of a second study, on T cells of mothers and their children.

Specimen: blood. Receptor source: a girl aged 2 to 10 in good health. CDR3s include the opening cysteine and the closing phenylalanine or tryptophan. D genes are given only for firm matches. The size of a clone is reported for some rows only, either as once, few or many, or as a class for expanded clones.

j_gene: TRBJ1-4
d_gene: NA
abundance: NA
v_gene: TRBV19
CDR3nt: TGTGCCAGTAGCCGGACGGTCGCAACTAATGAAAAACTGTTTTTT
CDR3aa: CASSRTVATNEKLFF

j_gene: TRBJ1-1
d_gene: NA
abundance: few
v_gene: TRBV27
CDR3nt: TGTGCCAGCAGTTTATCGTCCGGGTTCGGTACTGGCGTAGGGACTGAAGCTTTCTTT
CDR3aa: CASSLSSGFGTGVGTEAFF

j_gene: TRBJ2-5
d_gene: TRBD2
abundance: NA
v_gene: TRBV3-1
CDR3nt: TGTGCCAGCATCCAGCGGGAGGCCACTCAGGGAGAGACCCAGTACTTC
CDR3aa: CASIQREATQGETQYF

j_gene: TRBJ2-7
d_gene: NA
abundance: few
v_gene: TRBV5-4
CDR3nt: TGTGCCAGCAGCCCCGATCAATCATCCGAGCAGTACTTC
CDR3aa: CASSPDQSSEQYF

j_gene: TRBJ1-5
d_gene: NA
abundance: few
v_gene: TRBV4-1
CDR3nt: TGCGCCAGCAGCCTACTGTCTGGGGAGCCCCAGCATTTT
CDR3aa: CASSLLSGEPQHF

j_gene: TRBJ2-1
d_gene: TRBD2
abundance: few
v_gene: TRBV24-1
CDR3nt: TGTGCCACCAGTGACCCCTCCTTGACTAGCGGGGCTTACAATGAGCAGTTCTTC
CDR3aa: CATSDPSLTSGAYNEQFF

j_gene: TRBJ2-1
d_gene: NA
abundance: NA
v_gene: TRBV10-3
CDR3nt: TGTGCCATCTCTCAGGAGGGCCTTAGTGAGCAGTTCTTC
CDR3aa: CAISQEGLSEQFF

j_gene: TRBJ2-5
d_gene: NA
abundance: NA
v_gene: TRBV28
CDR3nt: TGTGCCAGCAGTTCAAGGATACAAGAGACCCGGTACTTC
CDR3aa: CASSSRIQETRYF

j_gene: TRBJ2-3
d_gene: TRBD2
abundance: NA
v_gene: TRBV4-2
CDR3nt: TGTGCCAGCAGCCCTCGCTCTAGCGGGGACACAGATACGCAGTATTTT
CDR3aa: CASSPRSSGDTDTQYF

j_gene: TRBJ2-7
d_gene: NA
abundance: NA
v_gene: TRBV20-1
CDR3nt: TGCAGTGCTAGGACCCTAACAAGCTCCTACGAGCAGTACTTC
CDR3aa: CSARTLTSSYEQYF

j_gene: TRBJ2-3
d_gene: TRBD2
abundance: NA
v_gene: TRBV5-1
CDR3nt: TGCGCCAGCAGCTTCCGGGCGGGAGAGGTAGGGGATACGCAGTATTTT
CDR3aa: CASSFRAGEVGDTQYF

j_gene: TRBJ2-1
d_gene: TRBD2
abundance: NA
v_gene: TRBV7-8
CDR3nt: TGTGCCAGCAGCTCACTAGCGGGAGTAGGGTACAATGAGCAGTTCTTC
CDR3aa: CASSSLAGVGYNEQFF

j_gene: TRBJ2-7
d_gene: NA
abundance: NA
v_gene: TRBV11-2
CDR3nt: TGTGCCAGCAGCTCTCACTCAGGGATTACGTCCTACGAGCAGTACTTC
CDR3aa: CASSSHSGITSYEQYF

j_gene: TRBJ2-1
d_gene: NA
abundance: once
v_gene: TRBV11-2
CDR3nt: TGTGCCAGCAGCTTAATTTCAGGGACAACCTACAATGAGCAGTTCTTC
CDR3aa: CASSLISGTTYNEQFF

j_gene: TRBJ2-1
d_gene: TRBD2
abundance: NA
v_gene: TRBV29-1
CDR3nt: TGCAGCGTTGAACGCGGGAGAATGTATGAGCAGTTCTTC
CDR3aa: CSVERGRMYEQFF

j_gene: TRBJ2-5
d_gene: TRBD2
abundance: NA
v_gene: TRBV10-3
CDR3nt: TGTGCCATCAGTGGAATTGGGGAGGGAGAGACCCAGTACTTC
CDR3aa: CAISGIGEGETQYF

j_gene: TRBJ1-2
d_gene: NA
abundance: NA
v_gene: TRBV12-3/TRBV12-4
CDR3nt: TGTGCCAGCAGTTTAAAAACGCCCGACAGGATCTATGGCTACACCTTC
CDR3aa: CASSLKTPDRIYGYTF

j_gene: TRBJ1-4
d_gene: NA
abundance: NA
v_gene: TRBV5-6
CDR3nt: TGTGCCAGCAGCTTGCGGAGGTCGGTTGAAAAACTGTTTTTT
CDR3aa: CASSLRRSVEKLFF

j_gene: TRBJ1-2
d_gene: NA
abundance: few
v_gene: TRBV5-1
CDR3nt: TGCGCCAGCAGCTTAAAGACAGACGGTTCTGGTGGCCACACCTTC
CDR3aa: CASSLKTDGSGGHTF

j_gene: TRBJ2-4
d_gene: TRBD2
abundance: NA
v_gene: TRBV2
CDR3nt: TGTGCCAGCAGTGGACTAGCGGGGGAAAAAAACATTCAGTACTTC
CDR3aa: CASSGLAGEKNIQYF

j_gene: TRBJ2-2
d_gene: NA
abundance: few
v_gene: TRBV15
CDR3nt: TGTGCCACCAGTCCCCCCCCCGGGACCGGGGAGCTGTTTTTT
CDR3aa: CATSPPPGTGELFF

j_gene: TRBJ1-2
d_gene: NA
abundance: NA
v_gene: TRBV10-3
CDR3nt: TGTGCCATCAGCCTGACAGTTAACTCCTATGGCTACACCTTC
CDR3aa: CAISLTVNSYGYTF

j_gene: TRBJ2-1
d_gene: NA
abundance: few
v_gene: TRBV6-2/TRBV6-3
CDR3nt: TGTGCCACCACCAGACTGCAAAGCTCCTACAATGAGCAGTTCTTC
CDR3aa: CATTRLQSSYNEQFF

j_gene: TRBJ1-2
d_gene: NA
abundance: many
v_gene: TRBV29-1
CDR3nt: TGCAGCGTTGAAGATGGGACAACCCGTGGCTACACCTTC
CDR3aa: CSVEDGTTRGYTF

j_gene: TRBJ1-1
d_gene: NA
abundance: NA
v_gene: TRBV21-1
CDR3nt: TGTGCCAGCAGTTCGACTCCGCCGGGGGTAGGGATGAACACTGAAGCTTTCTTT
CDR3aa: CASSSTPPGVGMNTEAFF

j_gene: TRBJ2-1
d_gene: NA
abundance: NA
v_gene: TRBV10-3
CDR3nt: TGTGCCATCAGTGAGTCTAGCGGAAACAATGAGCAGTTCTTC
CDR3aa: CAISESSGNNEQFF

j_gene: TRBJ1-3
d_gene: NA
abundance: once
v_gene: TRBV25-1
CDR3nt: TGTGCCAGCAGTGAATTTGGGGAGAGCACCATATATTTT
CDR3aa: CASSEFGESTIYF

j_gene: TRBJ2-5
d_gene: NA
abundance: NA
v_gene: TRBV7-9
CDR3nt: TGTGCCAGCAGCGAAAGGATAGAGACCCAGTACTTC
CDR3aa: CASSERIETQYF

j_gene: TRBJ2-3
d_gene: TRBD2
abundance: NA
v_gene: TRBV5-1
CDR3nt: TGCGCCAGCAGCTTACAGGTAGCGGGAGGGCCGGATACGCAGTATTTT
CDR3aa: CASSLQVAGGPDTQYF

j_gene: TRBJ1-2
d_gene: NA
abundance: NA
v_gene: TRBV11-1
CDR3nt: TGTGCCAGCAGCTTAAATACGGGGAGCTACACCTTC
CDR3aa: CASSLNTGSYTF

j_gene: TRBJ2-1
d_gene: NA
abundance: NA
v_gene: TRBV20-1
CDR3nt: TGCGGTAGAATGGGACTTTACAATGAGCAGTTCTTC
CDR3aa: CGRMGLYNEQFF

j_gene: TRBJ2-7
d_gene: NA
abundance: NA
v_gene: TRBV6-6
CDR3nt: TGTGCCAGCAGTAACCCTCCAGTTGGAAGTGACTACGAGCAGTACTTC
CDR3aa: CASSNPPVGSDYEQYF

j_gene: TRBJ2-5
d_gene: TRBD2
abundance: NA
v_gene: TRBV20-1
CDR3nt: TGCAGTGCTAGAGAGGGACTAGCGGGAGTGTCCTACAATGAGCAGTACTTC
CDR3aa: CSAREGLAGVSYNEQYF

j_gene: TRBJ2-3
d_gene: TRBD2
abundance: NA
v_gene: TRBV7-3
CDR3nt: TGTGCCAGCAGCCCGGGACTAGCGAGACTCACAGATACGCAGTATTTT
CDR3aa: CASSPGLARLTDTQYF

j_gene: TRBJ2-5
d_gene: NA
abundance: NA
v_gene: TRBV3-1
CDR3nt: TGTGCCAGCAGCCAGGGCGGGGACGAGGAGACCCAGTACTTC
CDR3aa: CASSQGGDEETQYF

j_gene: TRBJ2-5
d_gene: NA
abundance: many
v_gene: TRBV3-1
CDR3nt: TGTGCCAGCAGCCAAGGGTTAAGGCAAGAGACCCAGTACTTC
CDR3aa: CASSQGLRQETQYF

j_gene: TRBJ2-1
d_gene: TRBD2
abundance: NA
v_gene: TRBV5-5
CDR3nt: TGTGCCAGCAGCTTGAAATTCCTAGCGGGAGAAAATGAGCAGTTCTTC
CDR3aa: CASSLKFLAGENEQFF

j_gene: TRBJ2-5
d_gene: TRBD2
abundance: few
v_gene: TRBV5-1
CDR3nt: TGCGCCAGCAGCTTTAGCGGGAGCGAGCAAGAGACCCAGTACTTC
CDR3aa: CASSFSGSEQETQYF

j_gene: TRBJ1-5
d_gene: NA
abundance: NA
v_gene: TRBV7-8
CDR3nt: TGTGCCAGCAGCCCTCACCAAACCCGCGTGGGGGGCTCTATGAGTAGCAATCAGCCCCAGCATTTT
CDR3aa: CASSPHQTRVGGSMSSNQPQHF

j_gene: TRBJ2-3
d_gene: TRBD1
abundance: NA
v_gene: TRBV27
CDR3nt: TGTGCCAGCAGTTCCAGACAGGGGGTCCCAGATACGCAGTATTTT
CDR3aa: CASSSRQGVPDTQYF